Shown below are 17 T cell receptor beta chains from a single sample sequenced in a study of T cells of healthy individuals. TCRdb ran MiXCR on the 5' RACE reads and lists one entry per CDR3 protein. The sample has tens of thousands of distinct CDR3 sequences; approximately 4.5% are singletons. The receptors here all came from a human donor in good health.

At least ten counts were recorded for this clonotype. The V and J genes are TRBV12-3 or TRBV12-4 and TRBJ1-1; D remains ambiguous. CDR3 size: 13 residues. Trimming removed 5 bases from V and 0 bases from J, with 7 bases in between. CDR3 in DNA: TGTGCCAGCAGTCCCCGGATGAACACTGAAGCTTTCTTT. It yields the protein CASSPRMNTEAFF.

This clonotype turned up a few times. The chain links TRBV21-1 to TRBJ2-7. TRBV21-1 is a documented pseudogene. The CDR3 extends over 12 amino acids. CDR3: CASSTSSYEQYF. The CDR3 nucleotides are TGTGCCAGCAGCACGTCTTCCTACGAGCAGTACTTC.

Ten or more counts support this clonotype. The chain recombines TRBV7-2 with TRBJ2-2; possibly TRBD1 for D (5 bases). Germline-derived CDR1 and CDR2 are SGHTA and FQGNSA. V was pared by 2 bases and J by 2 bases, with 15 bases between. The CDR3 is made up of 17 amino acids. CDR3 DNA sequence: TGTGCCAGCAGCTTATGGGGCTTGATAGTTAACACCGGGGAGCTGTTTTTT. It specifies CASSLWGLIVNTGELFF.

This clonotype was found many times. The chain couples TRBV2 to TRBJ2-5, with D perhaps matching TRBD2 (5 bases). The ends were cut back, 0 bases at V and 1 base at J, with 9 bases in the middle. Germline loops: CDR1 SNHLY, CDR2 FYNNEI. This CDR3 comprises 15 residues. This CDR3 is CASSEAPSGQETQYF. CDR3 in DNA: TGTGCCAGCAGTGAAGCTCCCAGCGGCCAAGAGACCCAGTACTTC.

This clonotype was picked up many times. This chain joins TRBV7-9 and TRBJ1-6, with 8 positions matching TRBD1. The germline CDR1 and CDR2 sequences are SEHNR and FQNEAQ (reference sequence). CDR3 length: 16 amino acids. Trimming removed 0 bases from V and 9 bases from J; junction bases left unmatched: 7. The CDR3 protein is CASSLAQGDTRSPLHF. The CDR3 DNA follows: TGTGCCAGCAGCTTAGCACAGGGGGACACCCGTTCACCCCTCCACTTT. The entire variable domain, with the rest obtained from reference TRBV7-9 and TRBJ1-6, is as follows: DTGVSQNPRHKITKRGQNVTFRCDPISEHNRLYWYRQTLGQGPEFLTYFQNEAQLEKSRLLSDRFSAERPKGSFSTLEIQRTEQGDSAMYLCASSLAQGDTRSPLHFGNGTRLTVT.

As concerns this clonotype: A much larger clone differs from this one at a single base, so this may be a read error. The chain carries TRBV5-1 and TRBJ2-7, with D perhaps assigned TRBD1 or TRBD2 (5 bases each). The CDR3 has 16 amino acids. The V end was cut by 2 bases, the J end by 0 bases, with 15 bases between. Germline CDR1 and CDR2: SGHRS and YFSETQ. CDR3 bases: TGCGCCAGCAGCTTAAACGCGAGGGGCATCTCCTACGAGCAGTACTTC. This gives the protein CASSLNARGISYEQYF. Full variable domain (outside the CDR3, taken from reference TRBV5-1 and TRBJ2-7): KAGVTQTPRYLIKTRGQQVTLSCSPISGHRSVSWYQQTPGQGLQFLFEYFSETQRNKGNFPGRFSGRQFSNSRSEMNVSTLELGDSALYLCASSLNARGISYEQYFGPGTRLTVT.

In this sample, this clonotype turned up a few times. The genes are TRBV12-3 or TRBV12-4 and TRBJ1-1, with unresolved D. The CDR3 is 14 amino acids. Trimming removed 4 bases from V and 4 bases from J, with 13 bases in between. CDR3 in DNA: TGTGCCAGCAGTTCCCCAGGCGTTTTCACTGAAGCTTTCTTT. Translation: CASSSPGVFTEAFF.

The V gene is TRBV5-1, the J gene TRBJ2-7; 8 nucleotides agree with TRBD1. Germline CDR1 SGHRS, CDR2 YFSETQ. The trim removed 3 bases at V and 4 bases at J, leaving 6 bases unmatched. This CDR3 is 14 amino acids long. The CDR3 bases are TGCGCCAGCAGCTACGGGACAGGATCTTACGAGCAGTACTTC. As protein: CASSYGTGSYEQYF.

This chain links TRBV3-1 with TRBJ2-1; 11 bases map to TRBD2. The CDR3 has 16 residues. Looked up from germline, CDR1 is LGHDT and CDR2 is YNNKEL (reference sequence). V was clipped by 2 bases and J by 12 bases; unmatched bases: 12. The CDR3 protein is CASSQTPTSGNWGQFF. The CDR3 region has the DNA TGTGCCAGCAGCCAAACACCGACTAGCGGGAACTGGGGGCAGTTCTTC.

Many counts were recorded for this clonotype. The V call is TRBV7-3, the J call TRBJ1-2; D is uncertain. Germline-derived CDR1 and CDR2 are SGHTA and FQGTGA. V lost 5 bases, J lost 8 bases, and 15 bases lay in between. CDR3 length equals 13 residues. The CDR3 here is CASSPGPRTGYTF. In DNA form, the CDR3 reads TGTGCCAGCAGCCCCGGGCCGAGAACCGGCTACACCTTC.

This clonotype was counted ten times or more. The chain has TRBV12-3 or TRBV12-4 and TRBJ2-1; TRBD2 matches at 7 bases. The ends lost 2 bases at V and 6 bases at J; junction bases unmatched: 4. CDR3 length: 14 residues. The CDR3 sequence: CASSLRTSGNEQFF. CDR3 nucleotide sequence: TGTGCCAGCAGTTTACGGACTAGTGGCAATGAGCAGTTCTTC.

This clonotype was seen a handful of times. V usage is TRBV5-1 and J usage is TRBJ2-5; 8 bases agree with TRBD2. The length of the CDR3 is 15 residues. Germline CDR1 reads SGHRS; CDR2 reads YFSETQ. Germline trimming cut 0 bases from V and 4 bases from J; bases unmatched to any gene: 5. The CDR3 DNA reads TGCGCCAGCAGCTTGGCGGGGGGGCCAGGAGAGACCCAGTACTTC. Translation gives CASSLAGGPGETQYF.

This clonotype has ten or more counts. V usage is TRBV20-1 and J usage is TRBJ2-7; D may be TRBD2 (7 bases). The ends were cut back, 3 bases at V and 2 bases at J, with 14 bases in the middle. CDR1 and CDR2 (germline): DFQATT, SNEGSKA (reference sequence). The CDR3 covers 14 residues. The CDR3 sequence: CSASPPGGAYEQYF. In DNA form, the CDR3 reads TGCAGTGCTAGCCCTCCGGGGGGCGCCTACGAGCAGTACTTC.

This clonotype was detected ten times or more. V gene TRBV12-5 combines with J gene TRBJ2-5; D possibly corresponds to TRBD2 (5 bases). Trimming cost V 5 bases and J 2 bases, with 21 bases left between them. Germline values: CDR1 LGHNT, CDR2 FRNRAP. The CDR3 is 17 residues long. The chain's CDR3 is CASGLISDWEKQETQYF. The CDR3 DNA sequence: TGTGCTAGTGGTCTCATCTCTGACTGGGAGAAACAAGAGACCCAGTACTTC.

This clonotype was seen at least ten times. The rearrangement uses TRBV6-2 or TRBV6-3 and TRBJ2-3, with 12 positions matching TRBD2. The CDR3 is made up of 17 amino acids. The V gene's germline CDR1 is MNHEY and CDR2 SVGEGT. Germline trimming cut 7 bases from V and 1 base from J; bases unmatched to any gene: 9. The CDR3 is CASIPRLAGVGTDTQYF. The CDR3 nucleotides read TGTGCCAGCATCCCTCGACTAGCGGGAGTTGGCACAGATACGCAGTATTTT.

This clonotype was counted at least ten times. This chain uses TRBV7-6 with TRBJ2-7, with 8 nucleotides matching TRBD2. Per germline, CDR1 SGHVS and CDR2 FNYEAQ. CDR3 size: 16 residues. Unmatched junction bases numbered 13, after V lost 5 bases and J lost 4 bases. The CDR3 region has the DNA TGTGCCAGCAGCCCGGGTTTTGGACTAGCATCATACGAGCAGTACTTC. Translated: CASSPGFGLASYEQYF.

This clonotype was recorded many times. The chain links TRBV5-1 to TRBJ1-3; D might be TRBD1 (6 bases). Germline V gene sequence: CDR1 SGHRS, CDR2 YFSETQ. The V end lost 3 bases, the J end lost 3 bases, and 10 bases lay between the germline ends. The CDR3 covers 14 residues. CDR3 in amino acids: CASSSRTDGNTIYF. CDR3 sequence (DNA): TGCGCCAGCAGCTCAAGGACAGATGGAAACACCATATATTTT. Looking up the rest from reference TRBV5-1 and TRBJ1-3 gives the full variable domain: KAGVTQTPRYLIKTRGQQVTLSCSPISGHRSVSWYQQTPGQGLQFLFEYFSETQRNKGNFPGRFSGRQFSNSRSEMNVSTLELGDSALYLCASSSRTDGNTIYFGEGSWLTVV.